The rows below give T cell receptor beta chains drawn from one sample of a study of T cell responses to AZD1222 COVID-19 vaccine. Profiling relied on immunoSEQ multiplex PCR, and the TCRdb table lists in-frame clones only, not all of them. This sample yields more than 100,000 clones, of which 85% to 90% are seen a single time; 7% to 8.5% belongs to the top ten. The input for sequencing was peripheral blood, taken on day 0 of AZD1222 vaccination. The receptors originated from an adult in good health. The CDR3 runs from the conserved cysteine through the conserved F or W. The order of the fields is CDR3 protein, CDR3 DNA, V gene, J gene, D gene, clone size. D genes are given only for firm matches. Size is stated for part of the rows, as once, few or many counts, or as a class when the clone is expanded.

CAIKTGELRGYTF,TGTGCCATCAAGACAGGGGAGCTTCGTGGCTACACCTTC,TRBV19,TRBJ1-2,TRBD1,NA
CASKSDPYNEQFF,TGTGCCAGCAAATCTGACCCCTACAATGAGCAGTTCTTC,TRBV2,TRBJ2-1,NA,NA
CATGLGYSNQPQHF,TGTGCCACCGGGCTGGGGTATAGCAATCAGCCCCAGCATTTT,TRBV15,TRBJ1-5,NA,NA
CASTPEGSYEQYF,TGTGCCAGCACCCCGGAGGGGTCCTACGAGCAGTACTTC,TRBV5-5,TRBJ2-7,NA,NA
CASSRGHQTPNTEAFF,TGTGCCAGCAGCCGCGGACACCAAACCCCTAACACTGAAGCTTTCTTT,TRBV14,TRBJ1-1,NA,NA
CASSPEGTYEQYF,TGTGCCAGCTCACCGGAGGGGACCTACGAGCAGTACTTC,TRBV18,TRBJ2-7,NA,NA
CASSPSRGSNYGYTF,TGTGCCAGCTCACCCAGCCGGGGCAGTAACTATGGCTACACCTTC,TRBV18,TRBJ1-2,NA,few
CASTRPRRGGAIDEQFF,TGTGCCAGCACTAGGCCCCGACGCGGGGGGGCAATCGATGAGCAGTTCTTC,TRBV2,TRBJ2-1,TRBD2,NA
CASSFEAPPEETQYF,TGTGCCAGCAGTTTCGAAGCGCCACCAGAAGAGACCCAGTACTTC,TRBV28,TRBJ2-5,NA,NA
CASSGQGSSYEQYF,TGTGCCAGCAGTGGACAGGGATCCTCCTACGAGCAGTACTTC,TRBV25-1,TRBJ2-7,TRBD1,NA
CASRNQGNTEAFF,TGTGCCAGCAGAAACCAGGGGAACACTGAAGCTTTCTTT,TRBV27,TRBJ1-1,NA,NA
CASVPSHNEQFF,TGTGCCAGCGTGCCATCCCACAATGAGCAGTTCTTC,TRBV7-9,TRBJ2-1,NA,NA
CASSPGAAGTNTGELFF,TGTGCCAGCAGCCCAGGGGCAGCGGGGACGAACACCGGGGAGCTGTTTTTT,TRBV11-2,TRBJ2-2,NA,NA
CASSDPGRMNTEAFF,TGTGCCAGCAGCGATCCGGGGCGGATGAACACTGAAGCTTTCTTT,TRBV3-1/TRBV3-2,TRBJ1-1,NA,NA
CATSKGVAGGPGYEQYF,TGTGCCACCTCAAAGGGGGTAGCGGGAGGGCCCGGATACGAGCAGTACTTC,TRBV15,TRBJ2-7,TRBD2,NA
CSVEPRGGVNGYTF,TGCAGCGTTGAACCCCGGGGGGGGGTTAATGGCTACACCTTC,TRBV29-1,TRBJ1-2,NA,NA
CASTRTLANYGYTF,TGTGCCAGCACCCGAACCCTCGCTAACTATGGCTACACCTTC,TRBV9,TRBJ1-2,NA,once
CASSPRGTGELFF,TGTGCCAGCAGCCCACGGGGCACCGGGGAGCTGTTTTTT,TRBV7-2,TRBJ2-2,NA,NA
CASSRGTGGRAGELFF,TGTGCCAGCAGCCGGGGGACAGGGGGTCGCGCCGGGGAGCTGTTTTTT,TRBV28,TRBJ2-2,TRBD1,once
CASIAMGEAFF,TGCGCCAGCATCGCAATGGGGGAAGCTTTCTTT,TRBV10-2,TRBJ1-1,NA,NA
CASSQGHNEQFF,TGTGCCAGCAGCCAAGGGCACAATGAGCAGTTCTTC,TRBV3-1/TRBV3-2,TRBJ2-1,NA,NA
CASSLEGQGIYEQYF,TGCGCCAGCAGCTTGGAGGGACAGGGGATTTACGAGCAGTACTTC,TRBV5-1,TRBJ2-7,TRBD1,NA
CASSKVPEETQYF,TGTGCCAGCAGCAAAGTCCCTGAAGAGACCCAGTACTTC,TRBV21-1,TRBJ2-5,NA,NA
CASSLFQSYEQYF,TGTGCCAGCAGTTTGTTCCAATCCTACGAGCAGTACTTC,TRBV28,TRBJ2-7,NA,once
CASSQDERKGPSEKLFF,TGTGCCAGCAGCCAAGACGAGAGGAAGGGACCTAGTGAAAAACTGTTTTTT,TRBV3-1/TRBV3-2,TRBJ1-4,NA,NA
CASSLGLGVMNTEAFF,TGTGCCAGCAGCTTGGGATTGGGAGTCATGAACACTGAAGCTTTCTTT,TRBV7-6,TRBJ1-1,NA,NA
CASSQERQRGGPSYEQYF,TGCGCCAGCAGCCAAGAAAGGCAACGAGGGGGACCATCCTACGAGCAGTACTTC,TRBV4-1,TRBJ2-7,NA,NA
CASTDGRLTYEQYF,TGTGCCAGCACCGATGGTCGGCTTACCTACGAGCAGTACTTC,TRBV6-5,TRBJ2-7,NA,NA
CASTPSRGRDEKLFF,TGTGCCAGCACCCCTTCCCGGGGCCGTGATGAAAAACTGTTTTTT,TRBV7-6,TRBJ1-4,NA,NA
CASSSPQGSHNQPQHF,TGTGCCAGCAGCTCACCCCAGGGGTCCCACAATCAGCCCCAGCATTTT,TRBV7-2,TRBJ1-5,NA,NA
CASSVFDEQFF,TGTGCCAGCAGCGTTTTCGATGAGCAGTTCTTC,TRBV9,TRBJ2-1,NA,NA
CASSYSSGVTDTQYF,TGTGCCAGCAGTTACTCTAGCGGGGTAACAGATACGCAGTATTTT,TRBV6-2/TRBV6-3,TRBJ2-3,TRBD2,NA
CSAGRGGELFF,TGCAGTGCCGGACGTGGCGGGGAGCTGTTTTTT,TRBV20-1,TRBJ2-2,NA,NA
CASSYGTGVNTEAFF,TGTGCCAGCAGTTATGGGACAGGGGTAAACACTGAAGCTTTCTTT,TRBV6-5,TRBJ1-1,TRBD1,NA
CASSSKRDTTLRHF,TGTGCCAGCAGCTCCAAAAGGGACACTACCTTAAGGCATTTT,TRBV5-5,TRBJ2-3,NA,once
CASSDSGGGKTDTQYF,TGTGCCAGCAGCGATAGCGGGGGGGGGAAGACAGATACGCAGTATTTT,TRBV5-4,TRBJ2-3,TRBD2,NA
CASSSFSVNTEAFF,TGTGCCAGCAGCTCCTTTTCGGTGAACACTGAAGCTTTCTTT,TRBV7-9,TRBJ1-1,NA,NA
CASSLPGGSGYTF,TGTGCCAGCAGTTTACCCGGCGGGAGCGGCTACACCTTC,TRBV6-5,TRBJ1-2,NA,NA
CASSYLGPPYGYTF,TGTGCCAGCAGCTACCTTGGACCCCCCTATGGCTACACCTTC,TRBV7-3,TRBJ1-2,NA,NA
CATSIDVSGNTIYF,TGTGCCACCAGTATCGATGTGTCTGGAAACACCATATATTTT,TRBV15,TRBJ1-3,NA,NA
CASSLDAAGIYNTGELFF,TGTGCCAGCAGCTTAGACGCGGCGGGAATATATAACACCGGGGAGCTGTTTTTT,TRBV11-2,TRBJ2-2,NA,NA
CASSSGLAGGNTQYF,TGTGCCAGCAGTTCAGGACTAGCGGGCGGTAATACGCAGTATTTT,TRBV7-9,TRBJ2-3,TRBD2,NA
CASSFITGELFF,TGTGCCAGCAGCTTCATCACCGGGGAGCTGTTTTTT,TRBV5-8,TRBJ2-2,NA,NA
CASSPREDTEAFF,TGTGCCAGCAGCCCCAGGGAGGACACTGAAGCTTTCTTT,TRBV7-2,TRBJ1-1,NA,NA
CASRREVSNEKLFF,TGTGCCAGCAGGAGGGAAGTCTCCAATGAAAAACTGTTTTTT,TRBV2,TRBJ1-4,NA,NA
CASSERYEQYF,TGTGCCAGCAGTGAACGGTACGAGCAGTACTTC,TRBV2,TRBJ2-7,NA,NA
CSVSERGNQPQHF,TGCAGCGTGTCAGAGCGGGGCAATCAGCCCCAGCATTTT,TRBV29-1,TRBJ1-5,NA,once
CASSPNRVSNQPQHF,TGTGCCAGCAGTCCCAACAGGGTTAGCAATCAGCCCCAGCATTTT,TRBV6-5,TRBJ1-5,NA,NA
CASSQSLGTEAFF,TGCGCCAGCAGTCAATCCCTGGGCACTGAAGCTTTCTTT,TRBV10-1,TRBJ1-1,NA,NA
CASNKGVRGALTDTQYF,TGTGCCAGCAATAAAGGGGTGCGGGGGGCACTCACAGATACGCAGTATTTT,TRBV11-2,TRBJ2-3,TRBD2,NA
CASSLSLAGYDEQYF,TGTGCCAGCAGCTTATCGCTAGCGGGATATGACGAGCAGTACTTC,TRBV11-2,TRBJ2-7,TRBD2,NA
CASSPSNSPRTVNTEAFF,TGTGCCAGCTCACCCTCTAACTCACCCCGAACGGTGAACACTGAAGCTTTCTTT,TRBV18,TRBJ1-1,NA,NA
CAWSPPRNTIYF,TGTGCCTGGAGTCCCCCCCGAAACACCATATATTTT,TRBV30,TRBJ1-3,NA,NA
CASSLMTSNTGELFF,TGCGCCAGCAGCCTGATGACTAGCAACACCGGGGAGCTGTTTTTT,TRBV5-1,TRBJ2-2,TRBD2,NA
CASSPTSGFYNEQFF,TGTGCCAGCAGCCCTACTAGCGGGTTCTACAATGAGCAGTTCTTC,TRBV5-4,TRBJ2-1,TRBD2,NA
CASSTQGRRYGYTF,TGTGCCAGCAGTACTCAGGGCCGACGCTATGGCTACACCTTC,TRBV9,TRBJ1-2,NA,NA
CASRILGTGDHEQYF,TGTGCCAGTAGAATTTTGGGGACAGGGGATCACGAGCAGTACTTC,TRBV19,TRBJ2-7,TRBD1,once
CASSFLPGSNQPQHF,TGTGCCAGCAGCTTCCTACCGGGGAGCAATCAGCCCCAGCATTTT,TRBV5-5,TRBJ1-5,NA,few
CASSLDGKGFF,TGCGCCAGCAGCTTGGACGGGAAGGGTTTCTTT,TRBV5-1,TRBJ1-1,NA,NA